This T cell receptor (beta chain) was observed in a study of identical twins. Study-level results: Weaker excess twin sharing was seen among beta out-of-frame sequences.

Unique molecular identifiers were present on the cDNA, and a universal primer site came from template switching. TCRdb reprocessed the 5' RACE reads via MiXCR and lists one record per CDR3 protein. The table shows approximately 620,000 distinct CDR3 sequences, with about 9.4% occurring only once. The CDR3 contains 15 residues. Germline loops: CDR1 MNHNS, CDR2 SASEGT. The V gene end was trimmed by 8 bases and the J gene end by 3 bases; junction bases not matched to a gene: 13. On this clonotype: Its target is not known.

The sample also formed part of further work on yellow fever vaccine responses in identical twins. That source adds: Reportedly, the response of twins' T cells to the vaccine seemed partly convergent, partly personalized.

The source material was PBMCs. This receptor was identified in a young woman in good health. V is TRBV6-1 and J is TRBJ2-7, with 7 bases matching TRBD1. CDR3 in DNA: TGTGCCAGCCGAGGAACGTCAGGGACAGTCTACGAGCAGTACTTC. Amino acids: CASRGTSGTVYEQYF.